This T cell receptor (beta chain) was sequenced for a study of beta chain features in type 1 diabetes. It was one heparinised blood draw, averaging about 116 mL, that each donor gave. The isolated RNA, all of it, was reverse transcribed, so expressed TCRB transcripts were what got sequenced. Repertoires were generated with immunoSEQ multiplex PCR, while TCRdb's copy carries only in-frame clones and drops some. In the table there are 900,000 or so clones, roughly 16% of which are singletons. Material: naive CD4+ T cells from blood. This TCR derives from a young woman in good health.

The CDR3 loop reads CASRGTGLRHEQFF. For the CDR3, the DNA is TGTGCCAGCAGGGGGACAGGGTTGCGGCATGAGCAGTTCTTC. The chain employs TRBV6-6 and TRBJ2-1; the match to TRBD1 covers 9 bases. V shed 6 bases, J shed 8 bases, and the junction held 8 bases outside the gene matches. The CDR3 covers 14 residues. Per germline, CDR1 MNHNY and CDR2 SVGAGI (reference sequence).